The source of this T cell receptor beta chain is a study of cytomegalovirus exposure and HLA in healthy donors. The germline V gene encodes CDR1 SGHDN and CDR2 FVKESK. Trimming stripped 0 bases from V and 11 bases from J, with 16 bases between. There are 14 residues in the CDR3. Findings of the study overall: Diagnosis of cytomegalovirus status made by the classifier reportedly showed high specificity and sensitivity. Reportedly, fewer N-insertions than the roughly 700-donor mean appeared in an Asian-associated ancestry cluster in a later analysis. Most TCR sequences were uncommon, yet certain public TCRs appeared in many donors.

Turning to this clone: Antigen: not known.

Both 60 Vbeta primers and 13 Jbeta primers went into the PCR. Produced via immunoSEQ multiplex PCR; TCRdb's table is partial and in-frame only. The sample holds about 120,000 clones. The sample was PBMCs. The receptor comes from a man younger than 30 in good health and CMV-seronegative. V and J are TRBV14 and TRBJ1-1; possible D gene TRBD1, 6 bases. The DNA for the CDR3 is TGTGCCAGCAGCCAAGACCCCCCTAGGGGGAAGGCTTTCTTT. This encodes CASSQDPPRGKAFF.